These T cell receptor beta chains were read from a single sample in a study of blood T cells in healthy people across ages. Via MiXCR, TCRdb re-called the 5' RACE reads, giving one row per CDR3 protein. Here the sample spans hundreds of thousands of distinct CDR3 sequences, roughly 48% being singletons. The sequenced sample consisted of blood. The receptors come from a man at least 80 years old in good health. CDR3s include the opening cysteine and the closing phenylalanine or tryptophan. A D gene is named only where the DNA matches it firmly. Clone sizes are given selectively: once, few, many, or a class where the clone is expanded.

CDR3 DNA: TGCGCCAGCAGCTTGGAGGCAGCTTACGAGCAGTACTTC; CDR3 protein: CASSLEAAYEQYF; J gene: TRBJ2-7; D gene: NA; V gene: TRBV5-1; clone size: few
CDR3 DNA: TGCGCCAGCAGCTTGAGGCCCCTATTAAATACCTACAATGAGCAGTTCTTC; CDR3 protein: CASSLRPLLNTYNEQFF; J gene: TRBJ2-1; D gene: NA; V gene: TRBV5-1; clone size: NA
CDR3 DNA: TGTGCCAGCGGGAGGGACTTCACAGATACGCAGTATTTT; CDR3 protein: CASGRDFTDTQYF; J gene: TRBJ2-3; D gene: TRBD2; V gene: TRBV2; clone size: few
CDR3 DNA: TGTGCTCCCGGGACGTATAATGAAAAACTGTTTTTT; CDR3 protein: CAPGTYNEKLFF; J gene: TRBJ1-4; D gene: NA; V gene: TRBV7-9; clone size: NA
CDR3 DNA: TGCGCCAGCAGTGAGTCCCGAGCCAGTGCGGAGACCCAGTACTTC; CDR3 protein: CASSESRASAETQYF; J gene: TRBJ2-5; D gene: NA; V gene: TRBV10-2; clone size: NA
CDR3 DNA: TGTGCCAGCACCTTAGGGGGAAATCAGCCCCAGCATTTT; CDR3 protein: CASTLGGNQPQHF; J gene: TRBJ1-5; D gene: NA; V gene: TRBV12-3/TRBV12-4; clone size: NA
CDR3 DNA: TGTGCCGCAAGGGGGAGCCGCGAGCAGTACTTC; CDR3 protein: CAARGSREQYF; J gene: TRBJ2-7; D gene: NA; V gene: TRBV10-3; clone size: NA
CDR3 DNA: TGCGCCAGCAGCCCAGGCCCGGGGCATGCGGACTACAGCCCATACTATGGCTACACCTTC; CDR3 protein: CASSPGPGHADYSPYYGYTF; J gene: TRBJ1-2; D gene: NA; V gene: TRBV5-1; clone size: NA
CDR3 DNA: TGTGCCAGCAGCTTGTCGGCATCAGGGGGCGAAGAGACCCAGTACTTC; CDR3 protein: CASSLSASGGEETQYF; J gene: TRBJ2-5; D gene: TRBD1; V gene: TRBV11-1; clone size: few
CDR3 DNA: TGTGCCAGCAGCTACCGGGATCTCAGCAATGAGCAGTTCTTC; CDR3 protein: CASSYRDLSNEQFF; J gene: TRBJ2-1; D gene: NA; V gene: TRBV7-3; clone size: NA
CDR3 DNA: TGCAGTGCTAGCGGGACTGGCTACAATGAGCAGTTCTTC; CDR3 protein: CSASGTGYNEQFF; J gene: TRBJ2-1; D gene: NA; V gene: TRBV20-1; clone size: NA
CDR3 DNA: TGCAGTGCTAGAGCAGGGGCGCCATACAATGAGCAGTTCTTC; CDR3 protein: CSARAGAPYNEQFF; J gene: TRBJ2-1; D gene: NA; V gene: TRBV20-1; clone size: NA
CDR3 DNA: TGTGCCAGCAGGAGCCAGCTCGTTCAGTTCTTC; CDR3 protein: CASRSQLVQFF; J gene: TRBJ2-1; D gene: NA; V gene: TRBV27; clone size: NA
CDR3 DNA: TGTGCCAGCAGTTCTTGGACGGGAGGATTAAGTGAGCAGTTCTTC; CDR3 protein: CASSSWTGGLSEQFF; J gene: TRBJ2-1; D gene: TRBD2; V gene: TRBV6-2/TRBV6-3; clone size: NA
CDR3 DNA: TGTGCCAGCAGGGGACTAGCGGAGTACCAAGAGACCCAGTACTTC; CDR3 protein: CASRGLAEYQETQYF; J gene: TRBJ2-5; D gene: TRBD2; V gene: TRBV6-2/TRBV6-3; clone size: NA
CDR3 DNA: TGCAGTGCTAGAGATCCGACAGGGGGCCGTCCTAGCGAGCAGTACTTC; CDR3 protein: CSARDPTGGRPSEQYF; J gene: TRBJ2-7; D gene: TRBD1; V gene: TRBV20-1; clone size: NA
CDR3 DNA: TGTGCCAGCAGCCAAGGGCGGGAGGGCGCAGATACGCAGTATTTT; CDR3 protein: CASSQGREGADTQYF; J gene: TRBJ2-3; D gene: TRBD2; V gene: TRBV14; clone size: NA
CDR3 DNA: TGCGCCAGCGAACCACTAGGGGCAGATACGCAGTATTTT; CDR3 protein: CASEPLGADTQYF; J gene: TRBJ2-3; D gene: NA; V gene: TRBV5-1; clone size: few
CDR3 DNA: TGTGCCAGCAGCACCCGGCCGAACACAGATACGCAGTATTTT; CDR3 protein: CASSTRPNTDTQYF; J gene: TRBJ2-3; D gene: NA; V gene: TRBV5-5; clone size: NA